These 22 T cell receptor beta chains came from one sample sequenced in a study of T cells in Graves' hyperthyroidism and ophthalmopathy. From RNA transcripts, TCR beta CDR3 regions were amplified. The HTBI primer set served for first-round RT-PCR of the TCR CDR3. TCRdb redid the calling of the multiplex PCR reads with MiXCR, one entry per CDR3 protein. The sample carries about 600,000 distinct CDR3 sequences, roughly 16% recorded once. Sequenced sample: blood. These receptors were obtained from a woman in her forties with Graves' ophthalmopathy.

The chain is built from TRBV10-3 and TRBJ1-4, with 7 bases aligning to TRBD1. The V segment lost 6 bases and the J segment 2 bases; nucleotides outside the gene matches: 3. The CDR3 length is 14 residues. Looked up from germline, CDR1 is ENHRY and CDR2 is SYGVKD. CDR3 residues: CAIREGATNEKLFF. In DNA form, the CDR3 reads TGTGCCATCAGAGAGGGGGCGACTAATGAAAAACTGTTTTTT.

This clonotype was observed a handful of times. This chain links TRBV7-3 with TRBJ2-7; 10 bases are a match to TRBD1. The V gene end was trimmed by 4 bases and the J gene end by 5 bases; junction bases not matched to a gene: 8. CDR3 size: 15 residues. The germline CDR1 and CDR2 sequences are SGHTA and FQGTGA. The CDR3, as DNA: TGTGCCAGCAGCTCCGGGACAGGGGCCTGGGACGAGCAGTACTTC. Its translation: CASSSGTGAWDEQYF.

This clonotype has only a few counts. The rearrangement links TRBV20-1 to TRBJ2-7; TRBD2 agrees at 12 bases. Germline V gives CDR1 DFQATT, CDR2 SNEGSKA (reference sequence). The CDR3 consists of 16 residues. J lost 2 bases, V lost 1 base, and 6 bases had no gene match. CDR3 nucleotide sequence: TGCAGTGCTAGAGGTCCCACTAGCGGGAGGACCTACGAGCAGTACTTC. Translated: CSARGPTSGRTYEQYF.

The chain joins TRBV7-3 to TRBJ2-6; TRBD1 aligns across 8 bases. The length of the CDR3 is 17 residues. The trim removed 2 bases at V and 0 bases at J, leaving 3 bases unmatched. In germline, CDR1 is SGHTA, CDR2 FQGTGA. This chain's CDR3 is CASSLHTGGSGANVLTF. Here the CDR3 DNA reads TGTGCCAGCAGCTTACATACAGGGGGCTCTGGGGCCAACGTCCTGACTTTC.

This clonotype was seen at least ten times. The genes are TRBV28 and TRBJ1-2; 9 bases fit TRBD1. CDR1 is MDHEN and CDR2 is SYDVKM in the germline V gene. Germline trimming cut 5 bases from V and 7 bases from J; bases unmatched to any gene: 11. The CDR3 extends over 15 amino acids. The DNA of the CDR3 is TGTGCCAGCAGTCTGACAGGGGGATCCCCTGTTGGCTACACCTTC. Translating gives CASSLTGGSPVGYTF.

This chain connects TRBV30 to TRBJ1-1; D remains ambiguous. The V gene lost 2 bases and the J gene lost 0 bases, with 10 bases spanning the gap. Germline loops: CDR1 GTSNPN, CDR2 SVGIG (reference sequence). The CDR3 has 14 residues. This CDR3 reads CAWSPNTVNTEAFF. CDR3 nucleotides: TGTGCCTGGAGTCCCAACACAGTGAACACTGAAGCTTTCTTT.

This chain uses TRBV5-1 with TRBJ2-1; 9 bases are a match to TRBD2. The V segment lost 5 bases and the J segment 8 bases; nucleotides outside the gene matches: 5. Germline CDR1 is SGHRS and CDR2 is YFSETQ. CDR3 size: 13 residues. Here the CDR3 DNA reads TGCGCCAGCAGGCTAGCGGGAAGGCATGAGCAGTTCTTC. Protein sequence: CASRLAGRHEQFF.

The chain uses TRBV5-1 and TRBJ2-7; no firm D call. This CDR3 has 14 amino acids. CDR1 and CDR2 from the germline V gene are SGHRS and YFSETQ. Trimming left V 0 bases short and J 4 bases short, with 11 bases between. The CDR3 loop is CASSLDQVSYEQYF. Written as DNA, the CDR3 is TGCGCCAGCAGCTTGGATCAGGTATCGTACGAGCAGTACTTC.

This clonotype was detected only a few times. The chain is built from TRBV20-1 and TRBJ2-1; 8 positions agree with TRBD2. The CDR3 consists of 13 residues. Germline CDR1 is DFQATT and CDR2 is SNEGSKA (reference sequence). The CDR3 bases are TGCAGCAAGCGGGAGAGCTCCTACAATGAGCAGTTCTTC. Protein product: CSKRESSYNEQFF.

This sequence joins TRBV25-1 and TRBJ2-1, with D perhaps TRBD1 or TRBD2 (6 bases each). The germline V gene encodes CDR1 MGHDK and CDR2 SYGVNS. This CDR3 has 15 amino acids. The V end was cut by 3 bases, the J end by 0 bases, with 9 bases between. The CDR3 DNA follows: TGTGCCAGCAGTGACGGGGGCGGCTCCTACAATGAGCAGTTCTTC. It codes for CASSDGGGSYNEQFF.

This clonotype was found a few times. The V gene is TRBV28, the J gene TRBJ2-5, with D perhaps matching TRBD2 (5 bases). The V gene lost 11 bases and the J gene lost 3 bases, with 16 bases spanning the gap. This CDR3 comprises 13 residues. Per germline, CDR1 MDHEN and CDR2 SYDVKM. The DNA of the CDR3 is TGTGCCCCCCCGAGGGTTGGGGAAGAGACCCAGTACTTC. It is translated as CAPPRVGEETQYF.

This chain uses TRBV2 with TRBJ1-1; the D gene is possibly TRBD1 (5 bases). Germline V gives CDR1 SNHLY, CDR2 FYNNEI. The V end was cut by 10 bases, the J end by 4 bases, with 13 bases between. This CDR3 region has 12 residues. The CDR3: CANGEGPTEAFF. The CDR3 bases are TGTGCCAATGGAGAGGGGCCCACTGAAGCTTTCTTT. Full variable domain (remainder filled in from reference TRBV2 and TRBJ1-1): EPEVTQTPSHQVTQMGQEVILRCVPISNHLYFYWYRQILGQKVEFLVSFYNNEISEKSEIFDDQFSVERPDGSNFTLKIRSTKLEDSAMYFCANGEGPTEAFFGQGTRLTVV.

With regard to this clonotype: One junction end disagrees with the germline gene, perhaps due to a read error. The chain combines TRBV7-7 with TRBJ2-2, with 11 positions matching TRBD2. Germline V gene lookup returns CDR1 SSHAT and CDR2 FNYEAQ (reference sequence). The CDR3 contains 21 residues. In DNA, the CDR3 is TGTGCTAGCAGCTTTTTGTCGGCTAGCGGGGGGTTTGATGGCTTCACCGGGGAGCTGTTTTTT. This codes for CASSFLSASGGFDGFTGELFF.

This clonotype was observed a single time. V usage is TRBV19 and J usage is TRBJ1-4; possible D gene TRBD1, 5 bases. Germline V gene sequence: CDR1 LNHDA, CDR2 SQIVND (reference sequence). V lost 7 bases, J lost 7 bases, and 16 bases lay in between. The CDR3 has 14 residues. For the CDR3, the DNA is TGTGCCAGTACCCCTCGAGGGGACGGTGAAAAACTGTTTTTT. Translated: CASTPRGDGEKLFF.

Worth noting for this clonotype: This sequence may be a read error, since a much larger clone differs from it by one base. The chain uses TRBV30 and TRBJ1-1, with unresolved D. Deletions cut 2 bases from V and 5 bases from J, with 18 bases between. In germline, CDR1 is GTSNPN, CDR2 SVGIG (reference sequence). The CDR3 length is 15 residues. The CDR3 sequence: CAWSRDNSRWTEAFF. CDR3 bases: TGTGCCTGGAGTAGGGATAACAGTCGCTGGACTGAAGCTTTCTTT.

The V gene is TRBV12-3 or TRBV12-4, the J gene TRBJ1-2; D not certain. This CDR3 is built from 13 residues. Trimming removed 7 bases at V and 2 bases at J, with 11 bases between. CDR3 sequence: CASTDRLNYGYTF. CDR3 in DNA: TGTGCCAGCACCGATCGTCTCAACTATGGCTACACCTTC.

This clonotype was detected only a few times. At one end the junction does not follow the germline gene, possibly because of a read error. The chain couples TRBV5-8 to TRBJ2-3; D uncertain. Germline loops: CDR1 SGHTS, CDR2 YDEGEE. The length of the CDR3 is 14 residues. The CDR3 loop reads CAGSLARNTDTQYF. DNA for the CDR3: TGTGCCGGCAGCTTGGCACGAAATACAGATACGCAGTATTTT.

The V call is TRBV4-1, the J call TRBJ2-5, with TRBD1 as a possible D gene (6 bases). The CDR3 totals 14 residues. Between the trimmed V and J ends, which lost 3 bases and 2 bases, there was a span of 10 bases. Germline V lookup: CDR1 MGHRA, CDR2 YSYEKL. The CDR3 sequence: CASSHAQGQETQYF. CDR3 DNA sequence: TGCGCCAGCAGCCACGCACAGGGACAAGAGACCCAGTACTTC.

This clonotype was seen repeatedly, ten times or more. The gene calls are TRBV14 and TRBJ2-7; D not resolved. From germline, CDR1 is SGHDN and CDR2 FVKESK. The CDR3 spans 13 residues. With 3 bases removed from V and 7 bases from J, the gap between germline ends came to 13 bases. Written as DNA, the CDR3 is TGTGCCAGCAGCCAGGGAATTGTGACTGAGCAGTACTTC. Its translation is CASSQGIVTEQYF.

The chain is built from TRBV5-1 and TRBJ2-6; TRBD1 matches 8 bases. This CDR3 is 17 amino acids long. Trimming cost V 3 bases and J 0 bases; bases outside gene matches: 5. CDR1 SGHRS and CDR2 YFSETQ come from the germline V gene. The CDR3 protein is CASSSGTGYSGANVLTF. The CDR3, as DNA: TGCGCCAGCAGCTCCGGGACAGGCTACTCTGGGGCCAACGTCCTGACTTTC.

This clonotype occurred many times. The chain combines TRBV28 with TRBJ1-3, with unresolved D. Trimming left V 2 bases short and J 6 bases short, with 11 bases between. The CDR3 loop spans 14 amino acids. CDR1 and CDR2 (germline): MDHEN, SYDVKM. The chain's CDR3 is CASSLRVGENTIYF. The CDR3 DNA reads TGTGCCAGCAGTTTACGAGTTGGTGAAAACACCATATATTTT.

The sample holds many counts of this clonotype. The rearrangement joins TRBV6-5 to TRBJ2-7; D uncertain. V gave up 0 bases and J gave up 6 bases, with 15 bases separating them. The CDR3 runs 15 residues. In germline, CDR1 is MNHEY, CDR2 SVGAGI. The CDR3 region is CASSYSMGVAREQYF. The CDR3, as DNA: TGTGCCAGCAGTTACTCGATGGGTGTCGCGCGCGAGCAGTACTTC.